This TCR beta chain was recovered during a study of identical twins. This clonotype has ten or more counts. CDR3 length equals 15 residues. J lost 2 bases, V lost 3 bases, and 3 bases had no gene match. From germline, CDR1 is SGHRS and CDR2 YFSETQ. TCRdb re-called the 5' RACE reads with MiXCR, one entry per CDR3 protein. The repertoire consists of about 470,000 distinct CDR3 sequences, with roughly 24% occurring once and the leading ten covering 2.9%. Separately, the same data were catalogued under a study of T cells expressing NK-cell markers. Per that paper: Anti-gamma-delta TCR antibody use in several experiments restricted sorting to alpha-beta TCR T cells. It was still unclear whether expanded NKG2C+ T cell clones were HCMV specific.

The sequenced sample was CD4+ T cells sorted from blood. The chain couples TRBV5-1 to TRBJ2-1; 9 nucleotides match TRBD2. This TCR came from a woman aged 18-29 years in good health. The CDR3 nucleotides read TGCGCCAGCAGCTATAGCGGGAGAGCCTACAATGAGCAGTTCTTC. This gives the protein CASSYSGRAYNEQFF.